Each of the 3 T cell receptor beta chains below was sequenced from the same sample in a study of vaccination and CD4 T cells after COVID-19. Sequenced with the Oncomine TCR Beta short-read assay was DNA taken from cultured CD4+ T cells. In TCRdb, the PCR reads were re-called with MiXCR into one record per CDR3 protein. The sample records about 26,000 distinct CDR3 sequences, 35% to 50% being singletons. No antigen has been identified for these receptors. Time point of the sample: late sampling 161 to 241 days after vaccination in a few convalescent patients. Sample treatment: approximately 9-day PBMC culture with coronavirus spike peptide pools or control peptides (ViraFEST assay). Specimen: CD4+ T cells from blood, cultured in vitro, collected about 7 months after SARS-CoV-2 vaccination. The source is a human donor who had recovered from COVID-19.

V is TRBV24-1 and J is TRBJ2-5; 7 bases are shared with TRBD1. V was pared by 3 bases and J by 3 bases, with 9 bases of the junction left unmatched. The CDR3 sequence is 16 residues long. CDR1 is KGHDR and CDR2 is SFDVKD in the germline V gene. CDR3 bases: TGTGCCACCAGTGATGCCCCACAGGGGAAGAAAGAGACCCAGTACTTC. Translating gives CATSDAPQGKKETQYF.

V usage is TRBV28 and J usage is TRBJ1-2; D unclear. Per germline, CDR1 MDHEN and CDR2 SYDVKM. The CDR3 spans 14 residues. Trimming took 2 bases from V and 5 from J, leaving 12 bases between them. The CDR3 loop is CASSLRPSRYGYTF. CDR3 coding DNA: TGTGCCAGCAGTTTAAGGCCGAGTAGGTATGGCTACACCTTC.

This clonotype was detected only once. J is TRBJ2-5 and V is TRBV4-1; 7 nucleotides agree with TRBD1. V dropped 4 bases and J dropped 2; count of bases not matched to a gene: 10. CDR1 is MGHRA, CDR2 YSYEKL, per germline. This CDR3 is built from 16 residues. Here the CDR3 DNA reads TGCGCCAGCAGCCCAGGGGAGACAGGGCTACAAGAGACCCAGTACTTC. It is translated as CASSPGETGLQETQYF.